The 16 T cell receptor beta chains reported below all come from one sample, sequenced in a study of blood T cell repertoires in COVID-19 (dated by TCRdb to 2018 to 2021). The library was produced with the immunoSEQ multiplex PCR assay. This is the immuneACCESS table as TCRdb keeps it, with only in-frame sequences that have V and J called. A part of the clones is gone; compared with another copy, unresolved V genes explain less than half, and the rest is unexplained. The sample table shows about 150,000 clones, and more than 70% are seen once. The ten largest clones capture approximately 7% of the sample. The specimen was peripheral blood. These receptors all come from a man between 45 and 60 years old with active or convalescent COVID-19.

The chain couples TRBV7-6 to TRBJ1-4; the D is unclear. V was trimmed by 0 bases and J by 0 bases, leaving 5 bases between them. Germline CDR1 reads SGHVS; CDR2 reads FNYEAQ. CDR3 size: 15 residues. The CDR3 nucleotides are TGTGCCAGCAGCTTAGCGGGAGCAACTAATGAAAAACTGTTTTTT. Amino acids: CASSLAGATNEKLFF.

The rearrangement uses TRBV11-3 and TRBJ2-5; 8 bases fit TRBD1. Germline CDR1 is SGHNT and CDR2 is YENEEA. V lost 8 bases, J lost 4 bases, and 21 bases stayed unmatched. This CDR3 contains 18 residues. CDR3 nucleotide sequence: TGTGCCAGCGAGCCAGCGGCCCTAGGCCAGGGGGCTGGAGAGACCCAGTACTTC. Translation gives CASEPAALGQGAGETQYF. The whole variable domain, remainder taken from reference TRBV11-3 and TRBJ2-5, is EAGVVQSPRYKIIEKKQPVAFWCNPISGHNTLYWYLQNLGQGPELLIRYENEEAVDDSQLPKDRFSAERLKGVDSTLKIQPAELGDSAVYLCASEPAALGQGAGETQYFGPGTRLLVL.

CDR3 sequence (DNA): TGTGCCACCAGTGAACCTGACAGGGCAGATCAGCCCCAGCATTTT. It yields the protein CATSEPDRADQPQHF. The V call is TRBV24-1, the J call TRBJ1-5, with 7 bases aligning to TRBD1. Germline assignment: CDR1 KGHDR and CDR2 SFDVKD. The CDR3 is 15 amino acids. V was clipped by 4 bases and J by 5 bases; unmatched bases: 7.

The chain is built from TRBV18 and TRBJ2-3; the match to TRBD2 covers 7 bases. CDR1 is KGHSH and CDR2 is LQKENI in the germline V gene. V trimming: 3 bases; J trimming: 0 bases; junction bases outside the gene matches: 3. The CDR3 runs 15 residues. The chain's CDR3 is CASSPREFSTDTQYF. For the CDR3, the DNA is TGTGCCAGCTCACCGCGGGAGTTTAGCACAGATACGCAGTATTTT.

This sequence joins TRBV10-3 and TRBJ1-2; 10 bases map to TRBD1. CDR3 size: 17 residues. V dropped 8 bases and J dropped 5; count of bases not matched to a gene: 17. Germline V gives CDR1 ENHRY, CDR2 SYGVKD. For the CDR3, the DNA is TGTGCCATCTGCACCTTTGGGGACAGGGGATGTCGATATGGCTACACCTTC. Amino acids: CAICTFGDRGCRYGYTF.

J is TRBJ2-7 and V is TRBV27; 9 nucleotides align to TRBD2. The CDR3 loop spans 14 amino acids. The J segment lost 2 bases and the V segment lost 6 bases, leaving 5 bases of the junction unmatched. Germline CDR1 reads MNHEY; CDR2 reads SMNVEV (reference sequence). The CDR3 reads CASSWTSVAYEQYF. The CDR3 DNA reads TGTGCCAGCAGCTGGACTAGCGTAGCCTACGAGCAGTACTTC.

CDR3: CASRRGTGKGYTF. Written as DNA, the CDR3 is TGTGCCAGCAGGAGGGGGACAGGGAAAGGCTACACCTTC. The V and J genes are TRBV25-1 and TRBJ1-2; TRBD1 matches at 9 bases. The V gene end was trimmed by 6 bases and the J gene end by 8 bases; junction bases not matched to a gene: 7. The CDR3 spans 13 residues. Germline loops: CDR1 MGHDK, CDR2 SYGVNS.

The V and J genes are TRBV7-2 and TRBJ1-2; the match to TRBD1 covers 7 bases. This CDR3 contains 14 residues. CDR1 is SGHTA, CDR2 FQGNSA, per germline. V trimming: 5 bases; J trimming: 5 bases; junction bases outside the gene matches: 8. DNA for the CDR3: TGTGCCAGCAGCGCTCGCCGGGACAGATATGGCTACACCTTC. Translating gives CASSARRDRYGYTF. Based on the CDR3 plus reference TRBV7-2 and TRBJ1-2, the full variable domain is GAGVSQSPSNKVTEKGKDVELRCDPISGHTALYWYRQSLGQGLEFLIYFQGNSAPDKSGLPSDRFSAERTGGSVSTLTIQRTQQEDSAVYLCASSARRDRYGYTFGSGTRLTVV.

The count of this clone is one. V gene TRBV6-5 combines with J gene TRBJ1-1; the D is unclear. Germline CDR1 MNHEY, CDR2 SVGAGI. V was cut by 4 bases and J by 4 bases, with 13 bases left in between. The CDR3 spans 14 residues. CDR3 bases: TGTGCCAGCAGTTTCCGTAGAGGGATCACTGAAGCTTTCTTT. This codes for CASSFRRGITEAFF.

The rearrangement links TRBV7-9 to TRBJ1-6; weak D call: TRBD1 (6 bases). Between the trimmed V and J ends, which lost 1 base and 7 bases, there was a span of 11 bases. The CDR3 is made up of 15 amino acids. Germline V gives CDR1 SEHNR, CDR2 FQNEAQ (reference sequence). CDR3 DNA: TGTGCCAGCAGCTTAGTTCAGGGGAAGAATTCACCCCTCCACTTT. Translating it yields CASSLVQGKNSPLHF.

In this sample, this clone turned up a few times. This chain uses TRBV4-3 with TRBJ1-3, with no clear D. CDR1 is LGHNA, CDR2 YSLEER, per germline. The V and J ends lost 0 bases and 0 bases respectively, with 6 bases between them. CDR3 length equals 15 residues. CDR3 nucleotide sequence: TGCGCCAGCAGCCAAGACCGCAGCTCTGGAAACACCATATATTTT. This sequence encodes CASSQDRSSGNTIYF.

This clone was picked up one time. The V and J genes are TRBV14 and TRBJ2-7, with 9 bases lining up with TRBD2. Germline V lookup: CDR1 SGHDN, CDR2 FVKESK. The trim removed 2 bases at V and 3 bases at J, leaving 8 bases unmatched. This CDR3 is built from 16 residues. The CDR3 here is CASSQSGLAGSYEQYF. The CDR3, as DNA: TGTGCCAGCAGCCAATCGGGGCTAGCGGGGAGCTACGAGCAGTACTTC.

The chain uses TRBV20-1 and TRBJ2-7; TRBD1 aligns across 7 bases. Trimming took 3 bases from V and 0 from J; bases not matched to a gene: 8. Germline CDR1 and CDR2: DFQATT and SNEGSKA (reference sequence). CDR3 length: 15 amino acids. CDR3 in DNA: TGCAGTGCTAGTTACCTCAGGGGGAACTCCTACGAGCAGTACTTC. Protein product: CSASYLRGNSYEQYF.

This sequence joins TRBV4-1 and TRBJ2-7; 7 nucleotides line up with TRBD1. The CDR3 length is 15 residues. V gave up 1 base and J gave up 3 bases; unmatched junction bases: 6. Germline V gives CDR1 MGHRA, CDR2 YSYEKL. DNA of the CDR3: TGCGCCAGCAGCCAAGTGTGGGACAGCGACTACGAGCAGTACTTC. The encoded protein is CASSQVWDSDYEQYF.

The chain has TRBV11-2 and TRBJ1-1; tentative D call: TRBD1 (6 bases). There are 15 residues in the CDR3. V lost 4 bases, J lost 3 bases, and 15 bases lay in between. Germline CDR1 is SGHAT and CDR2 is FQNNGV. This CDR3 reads CASSSTNGQHTEAFF. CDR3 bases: TGTGCCAGCAGCTCTACTAATGGACAGCACACTGAAGCTTTCTTT.

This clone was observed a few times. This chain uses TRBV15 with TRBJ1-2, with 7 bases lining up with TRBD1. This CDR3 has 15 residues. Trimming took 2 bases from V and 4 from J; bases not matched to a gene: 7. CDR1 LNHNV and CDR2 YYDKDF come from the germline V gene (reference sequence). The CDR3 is CATSRSGGSPYGYTF. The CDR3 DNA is TGTGCCACCAGCAGATCAGGGGGATCCCCCTATGGCTACACCTTC.